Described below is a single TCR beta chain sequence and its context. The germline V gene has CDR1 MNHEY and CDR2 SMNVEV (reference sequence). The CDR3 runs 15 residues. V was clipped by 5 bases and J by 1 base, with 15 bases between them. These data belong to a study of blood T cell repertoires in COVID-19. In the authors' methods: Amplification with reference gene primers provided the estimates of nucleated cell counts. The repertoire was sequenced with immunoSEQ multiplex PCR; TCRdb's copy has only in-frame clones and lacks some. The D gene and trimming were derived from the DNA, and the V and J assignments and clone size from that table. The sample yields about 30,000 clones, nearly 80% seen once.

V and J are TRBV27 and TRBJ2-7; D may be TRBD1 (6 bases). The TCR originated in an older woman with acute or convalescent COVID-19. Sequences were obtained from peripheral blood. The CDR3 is CASSLSGTNSYEQYF. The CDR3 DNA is TGTGCCAGCAGTCTCTCCGGGACAAATTCCTACGAGCAGTACTTC.